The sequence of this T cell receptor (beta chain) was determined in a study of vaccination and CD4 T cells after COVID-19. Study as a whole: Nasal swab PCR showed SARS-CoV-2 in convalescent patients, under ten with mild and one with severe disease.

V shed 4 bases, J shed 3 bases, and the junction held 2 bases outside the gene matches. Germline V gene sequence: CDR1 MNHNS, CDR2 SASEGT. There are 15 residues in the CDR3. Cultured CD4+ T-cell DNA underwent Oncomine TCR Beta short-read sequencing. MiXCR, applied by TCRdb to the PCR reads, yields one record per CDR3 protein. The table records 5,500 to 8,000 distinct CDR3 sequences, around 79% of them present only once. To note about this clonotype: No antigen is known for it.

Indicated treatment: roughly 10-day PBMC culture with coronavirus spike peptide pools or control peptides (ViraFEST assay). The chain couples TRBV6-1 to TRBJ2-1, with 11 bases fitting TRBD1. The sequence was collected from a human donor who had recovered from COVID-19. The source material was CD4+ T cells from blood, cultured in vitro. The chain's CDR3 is CASSAGTGGYNEQFF. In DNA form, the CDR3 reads TGTGCCAGCAGTGCCGGGACAGGGGGCTACAATGAGCAGTTCTTC.